Following are 17 T cell receptor beta chains from one sample sequenced in a study of T cells in Graves' hyperthyroidism and ophthalmopathy. Researchers amplified the TCR beta CDR3 regions from RNA transcripts. The study used the HTBI primer set for a first-round RT-PCR of the TCR CDR3. From the multiplex PCR reads, TCRdb called clonotypes with MiXCR, one entry per CDR3 protein. This table holds 700,000 or so distinct CDR3 sequences, roughly 15% found once. The sequenced sample consisted of blood. All receptors come from a man between 18 and 29 years old with Graves' hyperthyroidism.

V and J are TRBV7-2 and TRBJ2-2; TRBD1 agrees at 7 bases. The CDR3 sequence is 15 residues long. Germline loops: CDR1 SGHTA, CDR2 FQGNSA. The ends lost 3 bases at V and 5 bases at J; junction bases unmatched: 6. The CDR3 here is CASSFGTAATGELFF. CDR3 nucleotides: TGTGCCAGCAGCTTCGGGACAGCCGCGACCGGGGAGCTGTTTTTT. The variable domain in full, with the rest retrieved from reference TRBV7-2 and TRBJ2-2, is GAGVSQSPSNKVTEKGKDVELRCDPISGHTALYWYRQSLGQGLEFLIYFQGNSAPDKSGLPSDRFSAERTGGSVSTLTIQRTQQEDSAVYLCASSFGTAATGELFFGEGSRLTVL.

This clonotype occurred many times. The chain is built from TRBV18 and TRBJ2-1, with 8 bases lining up with TRBD2. Germline CDR1 KGHSH, CDR2 LQKENI. V lost 6 bases, J lost 5 bases, and 9 bases stayed unmatched. This CDR3 has 15 amino acids. CDR3 DNA sequence: TGTGCCAGCTCGCAGACTAGCGCCCGCGACAATGAGCAGTTCTTC. Protein: CASSQTSARDNEQFF.

This clonotype was seen repeatedly, ten times or more. The chain employs TRBV6-2 or TRBV6-3 and TRBJ1-1; tentatively, D is TRBD1 (5 bases). Germline-derived CDR1 and CDR2 are MNHEY and SVGEGT. Trimming shortened V by 2 bases and J by 3 bases, and 10 bases separated the two germline ends. The CDR3 is 14 residues long. The CDR3 nucleotides are TGTGCCAGCAGTTACGACAGCGAATACACTGAAGCTTTCTTT. Protein product: CASSYDSEYTEAFF.

At least ten counts were recorded for this clonotype. This chain links TRBV20-1 with TRBJ2-5; D is unclear. The germline CDR1 and CDR2 sequences are DFQATT and SNEGSKA (reference sequence). V gave up 0 bases and J gave up 1 base, with 9 bases separating them. This CDR3 spans 14 amino acids. CDR3 sequence reads: CSARDAASQETQYF. CDR3 bases: TGCAGTGCTAGAGATGCGGCGTCCCAAGAGACCCAGTACTTC.

This clonotype appeared many times. The chain joins TRBV7-9 to TRBJ2-5; 7 positions agree with TRBD2. After removal of 5 bases from V and 7 bases from J, the junction contained 7 bases not matched to a gene. Germline V gives CDR1 SEHNR, CDR2 FQNEAQ (reference sequence). This CDR3 is 13 amino acids long. CDR3 loop: CASSQGLVGTQYF. The CDR3 DNA reads as TGTGCCAGCAGCCAAGGACTAGTGGGGACCCAGTACTTC.

The V gene is TRBV20-1, the J gene TRBJ2-7; weak D call: TRBD2 (6 bases). Germline-derived CDR1 and CDR2 are DFQATT and SNEGSKA (reference sequence). Trimming shortened V by 7 bases and J by 4 bases, and 17 bases separated the two germline ends. The CDR3 is 13 amino acids. CDR3 sequence: CSGQRDSPYEQYF. The CDR3 nucleotides are TGCAGTGGACAACGGGACTCCCCTTACGAGCAGTACTTC.

This clonotype was counted many times. This CDR3 is CASSLGGTSYNEQFF. CDR3 bases: TGTGCCAGCAGTCTAGGTGGTACGTCCTACAATGAGCAGTTCTTC. The chain joins TRBV6-1 to TRBJ2-1; D remains unclear. The CDR3 has 15 residues. The V and J ends lost 5 bases and 1 base respectively, with 12 bases between them. Germline V gene sequence: CDR1 MNHNS, CDR2 SASEGT.

The chain employs TRBV30 and TRBJ2-2; D not certain. This CDR3 region has 13 residues. The germline V gene encodes CDR1 GTSNPN and CDR2 SVGIG (reference sequence). V was cut by 3 bases and J by 3 bases, with 8 bases left in between. CDR3 DNA: TGTGCCTGGAGCCTAACGTACACCGGGGAGCTGTTTTTT. As protein: CAWSLTYTGELFF. The variable domain in full, completed from reference TRBV30 and TRBJ2-2, reads SQTIHQWPATLVQPVGSPLSLECTVEGTSNPNLYWYRQAAGRGLQLLFYSVGIGQISSEVPQNLSASRPQDRQFILSSKKLLLSDSGFYLCAWSLTYTGELFFGEGSRLTVL.

This clonotype was recorded many times. The rearrangement links TRBV30 to TRBJ2-7; 9 bases are a match to TRBD2. The germline V gene has CDR1 GTSNPN and CDR2 SVGIG (reference sequence). J gave up 3 bases and V 4 bases, and 10 bases lay outside the gene matches. This CDR3 region has 15 residues. The CDR3 spells CAWTPGLARGYEQYF. The CDR3 DNA reads TGTGCCTGGACTCCCGGACTAGCGAGAGGCTACGAGCAGTACTTC.

The chain uses TRBV5-8 and TRBJ1-5; no definite D call. The CDR3 runs to 15 residues. Between the trimmed V and J ends, which lost 1 base and 7 bases, there was a span of 15 bases. Germline CDR1 reads SGHTS; CDR2 reads YDEGEE. The CDR3: CASSLWVEGRQPQHF. Written as DNA, the CDR3 is TGTGCCAGCAGCTTGTGGGTGGAAGGACGACAGCCCCAGCATTTT.

This clonotype has ten or more counts. The chain carries TRBV15 and TRBJ2-7; no clear D. Per the germline V gene, CDR1 is LNHNV and CDR2 is YYDKDF (reference sequence). Trimming shortened V by 0 bases and J by 3 bases, and 6 bases separated the two germline ends. The CDR3 is made up of 13 amino acids. In DNA form, the CDR3 reads TGTGCCACCAGCAGAGATCCCAACTACGAGCAGTACTTC. This codes for CATSRDPNYEQYF.

In its sample, this clonotype was seen many times. This rearrangement joins TRBV29-1 to TRBJ2-7, with D maybe TRBD2 (5 bases). Germline V gene data show CDR1 as SQVTM and CDR2 as ANQGSEA. The CDR3 extends over 12 amino acids. V gave up 6 bases and J gave up 3 bases, with 12 bases separating them. CDR3 sequence (DNA): TGCAGCGTGGGCACTAGGAACTACGAGCAGTACTTC. Translated, it gives CSVGTRNYEQYF.

At least ten counts were recorded for this clonotype. The chain's CDR3 is CASSIRDSTDTQYF. As DNA, the CDR3 is TGTGCCAGTAGTATCCGGGACAGCACAGATACGCAGTATTTT. The chain combines TRBV19 with TRBJ2-3; the D call may be TRBD1 or TRBD2 (5 bases each). With 3 bases removed from V and 0 bases from J, the gap between germline ends came to 7 bases. This CDR3 region has 14 residues. The germline CDR1 and CDR2 sequences are LNHDA and SQIVND (reference sequence).

This clonotype was recorded many times. The chain couples TRBV6-1 to TRBJ2-3, with TRBD2 as a possible D gene (6 bases). Trimming took 4 bases from V and 5 from J, leaving 16 bases between them. The CDR3 sequence is 15 residues long. Per germline, CDR1 MNHNS and CDR2 SASEGT. CDR3 region: CASSVSGVEGDTQYF. DNA for the CDR3: TGTGCCAGCAGTGTATCGGGGGTCGAAGGAGATACGCAGTATTTT.

V gene TRBV2 combines with J gene TRBJ1-5, with D perhaps TRBD1 (5 bases). The V gene's germline CDR1 is SNHLY and CDR2 FYNNEI. Deletions cut 8 bases from V and 0 bases from J, with 17 bases between. This CDR3 has 16 residues. CDR3 loop: CASHDRDRYSNQPQHF. The DNA for the CDR3 is TGTGCCAGCCATGACCGGGACCGATATAGCAATCAGCCCCAGCATTTT.

This clonotype has just a few counts. This chain uses TRBV7-8 with TRBJ1-5; D is uncertain. Germline V lookup: CDR1 SGHVS, CDR2 FQNEAQ. Trimming cost V 1 base and J 4 bases, with 14 bases left between them. The CDR3 loop spans 16 amino acids. CDR3 region: CASSLEATPRNQPQHF. The CDR3, as DNA: TGTGCCAGCAGCTTAGAGGCGACTCCGCGGAATCAGCCCCAGCATTTT.

The rearrangement uses TRBV4-2 and TRBJ2-7; 10 nucleotides line up with TRBD1. V was clipped by 3 bases and J by 4 bases; unmatched bases: 6. Germline CDR1 LGHNA, CDR2 YNFKEQ. The CDR3 extends over 15 amino acids. The CDR3 sequence: CASSHGTGVRYEQYF. CDR3 nucleotide sequence: TGTGCCAGCAGCCACGGGACAGGGGTTCGGTACGAGCAGTACTTC.